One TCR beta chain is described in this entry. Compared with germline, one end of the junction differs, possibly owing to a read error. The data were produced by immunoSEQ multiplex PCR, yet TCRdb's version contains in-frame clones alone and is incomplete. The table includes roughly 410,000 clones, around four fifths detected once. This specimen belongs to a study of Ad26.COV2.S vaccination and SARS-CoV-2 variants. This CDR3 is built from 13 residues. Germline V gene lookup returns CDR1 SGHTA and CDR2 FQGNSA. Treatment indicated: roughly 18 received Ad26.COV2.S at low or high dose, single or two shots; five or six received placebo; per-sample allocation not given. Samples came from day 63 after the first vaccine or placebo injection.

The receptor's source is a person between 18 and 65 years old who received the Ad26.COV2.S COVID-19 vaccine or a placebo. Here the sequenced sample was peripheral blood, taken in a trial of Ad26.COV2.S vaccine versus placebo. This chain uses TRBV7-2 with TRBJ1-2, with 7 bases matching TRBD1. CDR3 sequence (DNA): TGTGCCAGCAGCCTTGACAGGGCAGGCCATGGGGCCTTC. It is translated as CASSLDRAGHGAF. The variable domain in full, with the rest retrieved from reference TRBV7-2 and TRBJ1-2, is GAGVSQSPSNKVTEKGKDVELRCDPISGHTALYWYRQSLGQGLEFLIYFQGNSAPDKSGLPSDRFSAERTGGSVSTLTIQRTQQEDSAVYLCASSLDRAGHGAFGSGTRLTVV.